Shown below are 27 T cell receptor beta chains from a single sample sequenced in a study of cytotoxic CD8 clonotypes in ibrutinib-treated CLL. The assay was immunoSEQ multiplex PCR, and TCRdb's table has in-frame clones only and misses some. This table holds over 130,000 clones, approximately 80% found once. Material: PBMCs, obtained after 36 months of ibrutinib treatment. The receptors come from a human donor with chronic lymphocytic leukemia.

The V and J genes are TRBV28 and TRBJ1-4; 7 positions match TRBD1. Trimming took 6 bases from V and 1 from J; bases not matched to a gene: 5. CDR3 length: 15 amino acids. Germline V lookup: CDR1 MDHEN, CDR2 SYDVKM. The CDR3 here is CASRRQGGTNEKLFF. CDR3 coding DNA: TGTGCCAGCAGGCGGCAGGGGGGAACTAATGAAAAACTGTTTTTT.

The CDR3, as DNA: TGCGCCAGCAGTGAGGAGCTAGGGGGGCGAGAGACCCAGTACTTC. Residues: CASSEELGGRETQYF. The rearrangement joins TRBV10-1 to TRBJ2-5; tentatively, D is TRBD1 or TRBD2 (6 bases each). The CDR3 runs 15 residues. The V end was cut by 2 bases, the J end by 4 bases, with 14 bases between. Germline-derived CDR1 and CDR2 are WNHNN and SYGVQD (reference sequence).

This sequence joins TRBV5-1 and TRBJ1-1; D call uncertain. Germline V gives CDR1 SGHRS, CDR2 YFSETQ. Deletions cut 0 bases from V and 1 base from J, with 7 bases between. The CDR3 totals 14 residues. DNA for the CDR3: TGCGCCAGCAGCTTGGGGCGCCAGAACACTGAAGCTTTCTTT. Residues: CASSLGRQNTEAFF.

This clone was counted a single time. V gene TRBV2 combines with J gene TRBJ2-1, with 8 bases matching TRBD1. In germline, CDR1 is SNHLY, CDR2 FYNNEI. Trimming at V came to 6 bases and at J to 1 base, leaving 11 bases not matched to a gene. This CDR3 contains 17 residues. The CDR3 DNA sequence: TGTGCCAGCAGAAAAACTCAGGGGGCAGGGTCCTACAATGAGCAGTTCTTC. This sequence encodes CASRKTQGAGSYNEQFF. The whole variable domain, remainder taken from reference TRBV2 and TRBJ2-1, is EPEVTQTPSHQVTQMGQEVILRCVPISNHLYFYWYRQILGQKVEFLVSFYNNEISEKSEIFDDQFSVERPDGSNFTLKIRSTKLEDSAMYFCASRKTQGAGSYNEQFFGPGTRLTVL.

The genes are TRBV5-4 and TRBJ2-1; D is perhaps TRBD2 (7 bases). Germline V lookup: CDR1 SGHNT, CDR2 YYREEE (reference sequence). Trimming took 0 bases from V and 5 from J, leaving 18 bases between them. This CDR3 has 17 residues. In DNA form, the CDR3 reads TGTGCCAGCAGCTTGGAAGGCTCGGGGGGCGCGCACAATGAGCAGTTCTTC. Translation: CASSLEGSGGAHNEQFF.

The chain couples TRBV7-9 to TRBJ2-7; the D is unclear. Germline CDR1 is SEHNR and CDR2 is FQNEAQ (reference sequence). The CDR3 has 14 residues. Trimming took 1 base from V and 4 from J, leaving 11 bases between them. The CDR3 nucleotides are TGTGCCAGCAGCTTAGTATTCTCAGAATACGAGCAGTACTTC. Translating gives CASSLVFSEYEQYF.

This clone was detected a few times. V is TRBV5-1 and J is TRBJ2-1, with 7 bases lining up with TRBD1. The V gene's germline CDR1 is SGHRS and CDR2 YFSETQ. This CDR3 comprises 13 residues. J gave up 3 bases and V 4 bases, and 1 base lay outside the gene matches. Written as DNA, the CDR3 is TGCGCCAGCAGCCGGGACAGCTACAATGAGCAGTTCTTC. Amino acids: CASSRDSYNEQFF. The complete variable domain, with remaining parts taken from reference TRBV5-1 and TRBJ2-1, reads KAGVTQTPRYLIKTRGQQVTLSCSPISGHRSVSWYQQTPGQGLQFLFEYFSETQRNKGNFPGRFSGRQFSNSRSEMNVSTLELGDSALYLCASSRDSYNEQFFGPGTRLTVL.

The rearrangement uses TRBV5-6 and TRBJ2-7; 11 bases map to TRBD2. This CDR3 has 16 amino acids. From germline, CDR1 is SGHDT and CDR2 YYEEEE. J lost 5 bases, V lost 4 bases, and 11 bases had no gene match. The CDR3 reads CASSPDPGLAVHEQYF. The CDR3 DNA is TGTGCCAGCAGCCCGGATCCGGGACTAGCGGTCCACGAGCAGTACTTC.

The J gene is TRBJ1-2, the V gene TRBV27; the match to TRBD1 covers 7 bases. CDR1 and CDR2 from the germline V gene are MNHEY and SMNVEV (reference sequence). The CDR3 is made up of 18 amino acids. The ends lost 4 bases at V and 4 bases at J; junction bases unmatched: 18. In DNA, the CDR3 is TGTGCCAGCAGTTCGTGGCATGAAAGCGGGACAGCCTTCTATGGCTACACCTTC. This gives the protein CASSSWHESGTAFYGYTF.

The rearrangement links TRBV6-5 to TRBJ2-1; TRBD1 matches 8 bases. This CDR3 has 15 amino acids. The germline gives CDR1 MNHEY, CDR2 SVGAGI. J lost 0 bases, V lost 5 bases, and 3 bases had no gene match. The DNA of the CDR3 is TGTGCCAGCAGTCTTGACAGGGGCTCCTACAATGAGCAGTTCTTC. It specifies CASSLDRGSYNEQFF.

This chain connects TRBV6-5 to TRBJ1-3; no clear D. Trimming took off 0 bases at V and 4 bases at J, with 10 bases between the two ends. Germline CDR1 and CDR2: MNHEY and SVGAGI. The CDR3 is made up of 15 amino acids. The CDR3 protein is CASSYSRPGGNTIYF. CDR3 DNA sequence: TGTGCCAGCAGTTACTCGAGGCCGGGAGGAAACACCATATATTTT.

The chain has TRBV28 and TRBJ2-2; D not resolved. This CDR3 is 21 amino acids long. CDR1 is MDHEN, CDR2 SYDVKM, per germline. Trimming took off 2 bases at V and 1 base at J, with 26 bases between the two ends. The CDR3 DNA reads TGTGCCAGCAGTTTACTTCCCTTGGGTGGGCCATCCCTAAAGAACACCGGGGAGCTGTTTTTT. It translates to CASSLLPLGGPSLKNTGELFF. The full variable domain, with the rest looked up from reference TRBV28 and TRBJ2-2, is DVKVTQSSRYLVKRTGEKVFLECVQDMDHENMFWYRQDPGLGLRLIYFSYDVKMKEKGDIPEGYSVSREKKERFSLILESASTNQTSMYLCASSLLPLGGPSLKNTGELFFGEGSRLTVL.

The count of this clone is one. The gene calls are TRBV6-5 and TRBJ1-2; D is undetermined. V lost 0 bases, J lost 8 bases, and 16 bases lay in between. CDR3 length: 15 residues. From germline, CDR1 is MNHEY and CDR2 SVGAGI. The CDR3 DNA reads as TGTGCCAGCAGTTACTCGGGAGACCTACCCGGGGGCTACACCTTC. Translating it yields CASSYSGDLPGGYTF.

The CDR3 is CSVVTSGRVRQFF. The CDR3 DNA sequence: TGCAGCGTTGTAACTAGCGGGAGGGTTAGGCAGTTCTTC. This chain uses TRBV29-1 with TRBJ2-1, with 13 bases lining up with TRBD2. Germline V gene data show CDR1 as SQVTM and CDR2 as ANQGSEA. This CDR3 is 13 amino acids long. Trimming took 4 bases from V and 12 from J; bases not matched to a gene: 6.

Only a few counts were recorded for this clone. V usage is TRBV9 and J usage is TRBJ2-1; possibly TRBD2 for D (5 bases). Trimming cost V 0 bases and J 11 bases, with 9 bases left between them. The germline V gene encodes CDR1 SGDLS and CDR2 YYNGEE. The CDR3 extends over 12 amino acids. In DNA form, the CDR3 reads TGTGCCAGCAGCGTAGAGAGCGGAAAGCAGTTCTTC. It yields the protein CASSVESGKQFF.

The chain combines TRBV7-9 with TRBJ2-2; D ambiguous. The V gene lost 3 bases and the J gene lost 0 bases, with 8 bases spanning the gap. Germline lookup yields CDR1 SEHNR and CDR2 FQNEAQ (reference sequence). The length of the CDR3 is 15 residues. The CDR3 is CASSLGRTNTGELFF. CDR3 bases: TGTGCCAGCAGCTTGGGCCGCACGAACACCGGGGAGCTGTTTTTT.

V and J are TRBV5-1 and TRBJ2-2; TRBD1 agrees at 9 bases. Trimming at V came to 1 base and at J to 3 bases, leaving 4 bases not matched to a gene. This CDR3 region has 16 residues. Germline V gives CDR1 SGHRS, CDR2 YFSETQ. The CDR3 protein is CASSLTGGTYTGELFF. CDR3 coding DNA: TGCGCCAGCAGCTTGACAGGGGGCACCTACACCGGGGAGCTGTTTTTT.

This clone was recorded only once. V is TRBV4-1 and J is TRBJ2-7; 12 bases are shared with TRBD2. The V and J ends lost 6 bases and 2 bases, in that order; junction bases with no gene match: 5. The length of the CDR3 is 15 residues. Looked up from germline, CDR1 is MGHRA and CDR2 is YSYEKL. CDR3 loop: CASRPLAGGPYEQYF. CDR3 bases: TGCGCCAGCAGGCCCCTAGCGGGGGGGCCCTACGAGCAGTACTTC.

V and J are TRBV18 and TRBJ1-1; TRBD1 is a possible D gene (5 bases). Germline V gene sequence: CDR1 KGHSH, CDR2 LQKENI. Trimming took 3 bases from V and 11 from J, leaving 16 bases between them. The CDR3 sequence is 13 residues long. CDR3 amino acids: CASSPLDTLGAFF. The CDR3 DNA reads TGTGCCAGCTCACCCCTGGACACCTTGGGTGCTTTCTTT.

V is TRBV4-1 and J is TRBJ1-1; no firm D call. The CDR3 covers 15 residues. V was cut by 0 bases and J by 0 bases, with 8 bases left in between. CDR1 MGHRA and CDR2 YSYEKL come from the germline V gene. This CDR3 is CASSQEWRMNTEAFF. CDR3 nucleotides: TGCGCCAGCAGCCAAGAATGGCGGATGAACACTGAAGCTTTCTTT.

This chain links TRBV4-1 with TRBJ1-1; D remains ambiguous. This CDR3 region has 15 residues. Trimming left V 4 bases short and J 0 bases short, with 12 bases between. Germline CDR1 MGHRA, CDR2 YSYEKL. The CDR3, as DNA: TGCGCCAGCAGCCCCCCTGGATTTATGAACACTGAAGCTTTCTTT. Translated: CASSPPGFMNTEAFF.

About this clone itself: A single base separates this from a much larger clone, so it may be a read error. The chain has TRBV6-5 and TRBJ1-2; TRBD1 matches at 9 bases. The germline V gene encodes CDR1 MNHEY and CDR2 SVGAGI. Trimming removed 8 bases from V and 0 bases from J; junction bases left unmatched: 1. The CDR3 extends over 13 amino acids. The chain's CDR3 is CASRDRANYGYTF. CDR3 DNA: TGTGCCAGCCGGGACAGGGCTAACTATGGCTACACCTTC.

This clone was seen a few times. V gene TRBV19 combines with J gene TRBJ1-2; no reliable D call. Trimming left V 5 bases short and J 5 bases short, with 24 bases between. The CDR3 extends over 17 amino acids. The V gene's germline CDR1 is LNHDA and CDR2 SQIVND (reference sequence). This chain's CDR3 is CASSFPYPARRRYGYTF. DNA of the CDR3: TGTGCCAGTAGTTTCCCGTACCCCGCTCGACGGAGGTATGGCTACACCTTC.

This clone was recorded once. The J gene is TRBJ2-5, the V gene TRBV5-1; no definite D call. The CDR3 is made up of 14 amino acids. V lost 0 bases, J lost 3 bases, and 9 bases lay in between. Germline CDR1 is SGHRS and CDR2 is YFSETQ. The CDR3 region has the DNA TGCGCCAGCAGCTTGGCCCACCAGAAAGAGACCCAGTACTTC. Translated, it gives CASSLAHQKETQYF.

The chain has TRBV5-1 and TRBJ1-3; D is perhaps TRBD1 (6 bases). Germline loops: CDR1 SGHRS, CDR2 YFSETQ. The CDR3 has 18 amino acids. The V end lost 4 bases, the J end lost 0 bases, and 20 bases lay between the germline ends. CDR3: CASSPGAGIPPSGNTIYF. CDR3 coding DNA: TGCGCCAGCAGCCCAGGGGCAGGGATACCTCCCTCTGGAAACACCATATATTTT.

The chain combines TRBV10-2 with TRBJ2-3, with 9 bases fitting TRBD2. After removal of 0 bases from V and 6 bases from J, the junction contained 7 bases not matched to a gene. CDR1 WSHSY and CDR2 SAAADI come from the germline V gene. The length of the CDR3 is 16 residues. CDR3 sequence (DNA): TGCGCCAGCAGTGAGTCGCCAGCGGGGGGCCGGGATACGCAGTATTTT. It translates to CASSESPAGGRDTQYF.

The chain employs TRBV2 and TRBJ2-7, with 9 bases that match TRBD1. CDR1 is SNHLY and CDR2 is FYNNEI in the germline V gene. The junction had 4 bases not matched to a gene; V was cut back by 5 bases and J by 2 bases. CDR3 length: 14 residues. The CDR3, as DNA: TGTGCCAGCAGTTCCCGGACAGGGGCCTACGAGCAGTACTTC. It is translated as CASSSRTGAYEQYF.